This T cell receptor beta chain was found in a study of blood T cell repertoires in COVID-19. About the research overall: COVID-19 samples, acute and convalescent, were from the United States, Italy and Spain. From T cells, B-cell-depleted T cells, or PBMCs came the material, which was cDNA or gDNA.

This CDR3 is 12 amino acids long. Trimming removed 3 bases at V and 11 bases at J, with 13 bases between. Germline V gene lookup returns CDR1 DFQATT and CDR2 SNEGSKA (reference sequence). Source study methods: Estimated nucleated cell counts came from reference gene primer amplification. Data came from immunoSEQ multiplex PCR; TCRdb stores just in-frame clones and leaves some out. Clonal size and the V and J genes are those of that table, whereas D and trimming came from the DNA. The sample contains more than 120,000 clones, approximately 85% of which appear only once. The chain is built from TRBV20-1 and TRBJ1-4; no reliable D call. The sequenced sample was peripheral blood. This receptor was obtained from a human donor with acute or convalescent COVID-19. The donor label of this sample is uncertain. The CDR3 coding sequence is TGCAGTGCTAGTAGTTCGGCGGAGAAACTGTTTTTT. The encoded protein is CSASSSAEKLFF.